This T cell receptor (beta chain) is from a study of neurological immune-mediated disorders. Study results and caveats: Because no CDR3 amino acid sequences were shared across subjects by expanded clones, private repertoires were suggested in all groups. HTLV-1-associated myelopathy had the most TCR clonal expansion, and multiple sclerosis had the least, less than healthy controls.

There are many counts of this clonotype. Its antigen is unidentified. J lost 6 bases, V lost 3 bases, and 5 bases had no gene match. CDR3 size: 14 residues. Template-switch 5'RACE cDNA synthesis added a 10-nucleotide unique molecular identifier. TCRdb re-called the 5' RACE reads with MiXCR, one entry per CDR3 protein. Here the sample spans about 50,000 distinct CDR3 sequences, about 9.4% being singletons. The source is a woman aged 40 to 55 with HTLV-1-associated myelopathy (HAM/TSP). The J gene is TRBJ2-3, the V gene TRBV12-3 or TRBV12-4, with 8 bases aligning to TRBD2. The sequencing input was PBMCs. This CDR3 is CASSLSGGRDTQYF. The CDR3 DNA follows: TGTGCCAGCAGTTTGAGCGGGGGAAGGGATACGCAGTATTTT.